The 30 T cell receptor beta chains given below trace back to one sample, sequenced in a study of neoadjuvant anti-PD-1 for oral cavity cancer. TCRdb keeps only in-frame clones here, not all; method: immunoSEQ multiplex PCR. The table shows about 15,000 clones, with approximately 40% occurring only once. Described time point: after neoadjuvant nivolumab, at surgical resection. This material consisted of tumor tissue, taken after nivolumab (anti-PD-1) treatment. These receptors all stem from a person between 35 and 79 years old with oral cavity squamous cell carcinoma.

The CDR3 reads CASSHEQGRTEAFF. The CDR3 DNA is TGTGCCAGCAGCCACGAACAGGGGCGGACTGAAGCTTTCTTT. The rearrangement uses TRBV9 and TRBJ1-1, with 7 bases fitting TRBD1. CDR1 SGDLS and CDR2 YYNGEE come from the germline V gene. Trimming took 4 bases from V and 5 from J; bases not matched to a gene: 8. The CDR3 contains 14 residues.

The chain is built from TRBV6-1 and TRBJ1-1; 7 nucleotides match TRBD1. The CDR3 runs 13 residues. After removal of 4 bases from V and 5 bases from J, the junction contained 4 bases not matched to a gene. Per the germline V gene, CDR1 is MNHNS and CDR2 is SASEGT. CDR3 region: CASSAGGNTEAFF. In DNA, the CDR3 is TGTGCCAGCAGTGCAGGGGGTAATACTGAAGCTTTCTTT.

V is TRBV4-2 and J is TRBJ1-5, with TRBD1 matching 8 bases. The CDR3 runs 15 residues. CDR1 LGHNA and CDR2 YNFKEQ come from the germline V gene. The V and J ends lost 1 base and 2 bases, in that order; junction bases with no gene match: 1. The CDR3 bases are TGTGCCAGCAGCCAAGCGGACAGGGGCAATCAGCCCCAGCATTTT. This codes for CASSQADRGNQPQHF.

This chain links TRBV6-5 with TRBJ2-2; D is undetermined. The CDR3 loop spans 15 amino acids. Trimming pared 0 bases from V and 2 bases from J, leaving 7 bases between. CDR1 MNHEY and CDR2 SVGAGI come from the germline V gene. CDR3 sequence (DNA): TGTGCCAGCAGTTACTCGACAACCAACACCGGGGAGCTGTTTTTT. Its translation: CASSYSTTNTGELFF.

The rearrangement joins TRBV11-1 to TRBJ1-3, with 7 bases fitting TRBD1. Germline CDR1 SGHAT, CDR2 FQDESV (reference sequence). CDR3 length: 16 amino acids. With V trimmed by 5 bases and J by 2 bases, 9 bases remained unmatched. In nucleotides, the CDR3 is TGTGCCAGCAGCCCCCCCGACAGGGCAACTGGAAACACCATATATTTT. The encoded protein is CASSPPDRATGNTIYF. The full variable domain, completed using reference TRBV11-1 and TRBJ1-3, is EAEVAQSPRYKITEKSQAVAFWCDPISGHATLYWYRQILGQGPELLVQFQDESVVDDSQLPKDRFSAERLKGVDSTLKIQPAELGDSAMYLCASSPPDRATGNTIYFGEGSWLTVV.

The chain has TRBV7-8 and TRBJ1-5; 7 positions agree with TRBD1. V shed 3 bases and J 7 bases; nucleotides not matched to a gene: 6. CDR1 and CDR2 from the germline V gene are SGHVS and FQNEAQ. This CDR3 spans 14 amino acids. This chain's CDR3 is CASSFDRVGQPQHF. The CDR3 bases are TGTGCCAGCAGCTTTGACAGGGTAGGGCAGCCCCAGCATTTT.

The chain links TRBV28 to TRBJ1-2, with 8 nucleotides matching TRBD1. CDR1 is MDHEN, CDR2 SYDVKM, per germline. With V trimmed by 4 bases and J by 5 bases, 12 bases remained unmatched. The length of the CDR3 is 16 residues. CDR3 residues: CASSSPGQGLFYGYTF. CDR3 DNA sequence: TGTGCCAGCAGTTCCCCCGGACAGGGTCTATTTTATGGCTACACCTTC.

DNA for the CDR3: TGTGCCAGCAGCCAAGATTCAGGGACGGATGACACCATATATTTT. Amino acids: CASSQDSGTDDTIYF. The V gene is TRBV4-2, the J gene TRBJ1-3, with D perhaps matching TRBD1 (5 bases). CDR3 size: 15 residues. Trimming stripped 0 bases from V and 8 bases from J, with 14 bases between. CDR1 and CDR2 from the germline V gene are LGHNA and YNFKEQ.

This clone counts as medium-sized. V gene TRBV27 combines with J gene TRBJ2-7; tentative D call: TRBD1 (5 bases). Germline CDR1 reads MNHEY; CDR2 reads SMNVEV (reference sequence). There are 14 residues in the CDR3. Trimming took 7 bases from V and 3 from J, leaving 16 bases between them. The CDR3 DNA reads TGTGCCAGCATGAAAGGCAGGGCCTACTACGAGCAGTACTTC. It translates to CASMKGRAYYEQYF.

The chain links TRBV6-1 to TRBJ1-4; 9 bases line up with TRBD1. This CDR3 is 14 amino acids long. Germline values: CDR1 MNHNS, CDR2 SASEGT. The ends lost 6 bases at V and 8 bases at J; junction bases unmatched: 7. CDR3 bases: TGTGCCAGCAGCTACAGGGGGCTAGGGGAAAAACTGTTTTTT. This translates into CASSYRGLGEKLFF.

This clone was seen only a few times. The chain combines TRBV7-7 with TRBJ2-7, with 8 positions matching TRBD2. This CDR3 spans 14 amino acids. Germline V gene data show CDR1 as SSHAT and CDR2 as FNYEAQ (reference sequence). V trimming: 8 bases; J trimming: 4 bases; junction bases outside the gene matches: 10. The chain's CDR3 is CASSPGLGSYEQYF. The CDR3 DNA follows: TGTGCCAGCTCTCCGGGACTAGGTAGTTACGAGCAGTACTTC. The variable domain in full, completed from reference TRBV7-7 and TRBJ2-7, reads GAGVSQSPRYKVTKRGQDVTLRCDPISSHATLYWYQQALGQGPEFLTYFNYEAQPDKSGLPSDRFSAERPEGSISTLTIQRTEQRDSAMYRCASSPGLGSYEQYFGPGTRLTVT.

This clone was recorded at least ten times. This chain links TRBV5-1 with TRBJ2-2; D is undetermined. The CDR3 is 16 residues long. The germline V and J ends were trimmed by 5 bases and 1 base, with 15 bases remaining between them. Germline V lookup: CDR1 SGHRS, CDR2 YFSETQ. CDR3 nucleotides: TGCGCCAGCAGTCCGAGTTGGGCCGAGAACACCGGGGAGCTGTTTTTT. Translating gives CASSPSWAENTGELFF.

The gene calls are TRBV6-6 and TRBJ1-1, with D possibly TRBD1 on 6 matching bases. The CDR3 extends over 13 amino acids. The germline V and J ends were trimmed by 4 bases and 2 bases, with 8 bases remaining between them. Germline CDR1 and CDR2: MNHNY and SVGAGI (reference sequence). CDR3 sequence reads: CASSWGQNTEAFF. CDR3 nucleotides: TGTGCCAGCAGTTGGGGACAAAACACTGAAGCTTTCTTT.

CDR3 protein: CASSLGRTEAFF. The CDR3 region has the DNA TGTGCCAGCAGCTTAGGGAGGACTGAAGCTTTCTTT. This chain connects TRBV7-9 to TRBJ1-1; D gene uncertain. Germline V CDR1 and CDR2: SEHNR, FQNEAQ (reference sequence). The CDR3 extends over 12 amino acids. The germline V and J ends were trimmed by 1 base and 5 bases, with 5 bases remaining between them.

The chain carries TRBV5-6 and TRBJ1-2, with D hard to call. The CDR3 is made up of 13 amino acids. Trimming took off 0 bases at V and 4 bases at J, with 7 bases between the two ends. In germline, CDR1 is SGHDT, CDR2 YYEEEE. The CDR3 is CASSLAAVYGYTF. In DNA, the CDR3 is TGTGCCAGCAGCTTGGCCGCCGTCTATGGCTACACCTTC.

By sample share, this clone is medium-sized. This rearrangement joins TRBV7-8 to TRBJ2-7, with D perhaps TRBD2 (5 bases). V was cut by 5 bases and J by 5 bases, with 19 bases left in between. CDR3 length: 15 amino acids. Per the germline V gene, CDR1 is SGHVS and CDR2 is FQNEAQ. CDR3 protein: CASSQTGVLGHEQYF. The CDR3 region has the DNA TGTGCCAGCAGCCAGACCGGGGTCCTCGGGCACGAGCAGTACTTC.

CDR3: CATSKGSSRGYGYTF. DNA for the CDR3: TGTGCCACCAGCAAAGGGTCTTCTAGGGGCTATGGCTACACCTTC. This chain connects TRBV15 to TRBJ1-2; TRBD1 is a possible D gene (5 bases). CDR1 is LNHNV, CDR2 YYDKDF, per germline (reference sequence). Deletions cut 4 bases from V and 4 bases from J, with 16 bases between. The CDR3 runs 15 residues.

Turning to this clone: The germline gene is not matched at one end of the junction; a read error may be the cause. Other DNA sequences of this sample code for an identical CDR3. The V and J genes are TRBV5-4 and TRBJ1-2; D ambiguous. CDR1 and CDR2 (germline): SGHNT, YYREEE (reference sequence). There are 13 residues in the CDR3. The CDR3 sequence: CASSLGGIYGYTF. The CDR3 DNA sequence: TGTGCCAGCAGCTTGGGTGGGATCTATGGTTACACCTTC.

This clone was seen a handful of times. The chain couples TRBV9 to TRBJ2-3; tentatively, D is TRBD2 (6 bases). V lost 0 bases to trimming and J lost 4 bases, with 9 bases between them. The CDR3 contains 14 residues. CDR1 and CDR2 (germline): SGDLS, YYNGEE. CDR3 protein: CASSVGPGADTQYF. CDR3 nucleotides: TGTGCCAGCAGCGTAGGGCCGGGAGCAGATACGCAGTATTTT.

This clone was seen a single time. The rearrangement links TRBV30 to TRBJ2-3, with 15 bases identical to TRBD2. This CDR3 spans 17 amino acids. The germline CDR1 and CDR2 sequences are GTSNPN and SVGIG (reference sequence). V shed 2 bases, J shed 0 bases, and the junction held 3 bases outside the gene matches. CDR3 sequence (DNA): TGTGCCTGGAGTACAGGACTAGCGGGGGGGAGCACAGATACGCAGTATTTT. Its protein is CAWSTGLAGGSTDTQYF.

The DNA of the CDR3 is TGTGCCAGCAGCCACAGGGGCACAGATACGCAGTATTTT. It yields the protein CASSHRGTDTQYF. This chain connects TRBV11-3 to TRBJ2-3, with TRBD1 as a possible D gene (6 bases). Trimming took 5 bases from V and 1 from J, leaving 7 bases between them. The CDR3 is 13 amino acids. Germline CDR1 and CDR2: SGHNT and YENEEA.

This clone was seen a few times. V is TRBV7-9 and J is TRBJ2-1; 8 positions agree with TRBD2. Trimming took 4 bases from V and 5 from J; bases not matched to a gene: 7. In germline, CDR1 is SEHNR, CDR2 FQNEAQ (reference sequence). This CDR3 has 15 residues. In DNA, the CDR3 is TGTGCCAGCAGCTCTCGCGGGGGGCGGGACAATGAGCAGTTCTTC. It yields the protein CASSSRGGRDNEQFF.

This clone was found once. The V call is TRBV7-2, the J call TRBJ2-3; possibly TRBD1 or TRBD2 for D (5 bases each). The V end was cut by 5 bases, the J end by 3 bases, with 15 bases between. Germline-derived CDR1 and CDR2 are SGHTA and FQGNSA. CDR3 length: 15 residues. CDR3: CASSRGLGRTDTQYF. The CDR3, as DNA: TGTGCCAGCAGCCGAGGACTGGGACGGACAGATACGCAGTATTTT.

The table lists this clone with a few counts. V is TRBV2 and J is TRBJ2-1, with 8 bases that match TRBD1. V was pared by 8 bases and J by 2 bases, with 5 bases of the junction left unmatched. The CDR3 consists of 14 residues. The germline V gene has CDR1 SNHLY and CDR2 FYNNEI. In DNA, the CDR3 is TGTGCCAGCCGAGCAGGGGGCCCCTACAATGAGCAGTTCTTC. Encoded protein: CASRAGGPYNEQFF.

The table lists this clone with a few counts. The chain uses TRBV4-3 and TRBJ1-1; weak D call: TRBD1 (5 bases). There are 15 residues in the CDR3. The V end was cut by 0 bases, the J end by 4 bases, with 12 bases between. Per germline, CDR1 LGHNA and CDR2 YSLEER. The chain's CDR3 is CASSQENSRGTEAFF. In DNA form, the CDR3 reads TGCGCCAGCAGCCAAGAGAACAGTAGGGGCACTGAAGCTTTCTTT.

This clone is judged medium-sized (0.01 to 0.1%). The chain employs TRBV13 and TRBJ2-7; D is possibly TRBD2 (6 bases). CDR3 length: 14 amino acids. The V end was cut by 3 bases, the J end by 0 bases, with 9 bases between. The germline CDR1 and CDR2 sequences are PRHDT and FYEKMQ (reference sequence). The chain's CDR3 is CASSLGGTSYEQYF. CDR3 bases: TGTGCCAGCAGCTTGGGCGGGACCTCCTACGAGCAGTACTTC.

This rearrangement joins TRBV25-1 to TRBJ2-5; no firm D call. Trimming left V 3 bases short and J 8 bases short, with 7 bases between. Looked up from germline, CDR1 is MGHDK and CDR2 is SYGVNS. This CDR3 spans 11 amino acids. CDR3 residues: CASSDAGTQYF. The CDR3 nucleotides read TGTGCCAGCAGTGACGCCGGAACCCAGTACTTC.

V is TRBV30 and J is TRBJ2-3, with D perhaps being TRBD1 or TRBD2 (5 bases each). V was cut by 0 bases and J by 0 bases, with 10 bases left in between. The CDR3 is 15 residues long. CDR1 and CDR2 (germline): GTSNPN, SVGIG (reference sequence). The CDR3 nucleotides are TGTGCCTGGAGTGTGGTCGGGGCTAGCACAGATACGCAGTATTTT. Translated, it gives CAWSVVGASTDTQYF.

This clone is labeled medium-sized. The chain uses TRBV14 and TRBJ2-7; D gene unclear. V was trimmed by 0 bases and J by 7 bases, leaving 13 bases between them. Looked up from germline, CDR1 is SGHDN and CDR2 is FVKESK. This CDR3 has 14 residues. The CDR3 DNA reads TGTGCCAGCAGCCAAGATCATGCGGTTGGTGAGCAGTACTTC. This translates into CASSQDHAVGEQYF.

J is TRBJ1-5 and V is TRBV19, with 8 bases matching TRBD1. CDR1 and CDR2 (germline): LNHDA, SQIVND (reference sequence). The length of the CDR3 is 13 residues. The CDR3 protein is CVSRGQPNQPQHF. As DNA, the CDR3 is TGTGTCAGCAGGGGGCAACCCAATCAGCCCCAGCATTTT.